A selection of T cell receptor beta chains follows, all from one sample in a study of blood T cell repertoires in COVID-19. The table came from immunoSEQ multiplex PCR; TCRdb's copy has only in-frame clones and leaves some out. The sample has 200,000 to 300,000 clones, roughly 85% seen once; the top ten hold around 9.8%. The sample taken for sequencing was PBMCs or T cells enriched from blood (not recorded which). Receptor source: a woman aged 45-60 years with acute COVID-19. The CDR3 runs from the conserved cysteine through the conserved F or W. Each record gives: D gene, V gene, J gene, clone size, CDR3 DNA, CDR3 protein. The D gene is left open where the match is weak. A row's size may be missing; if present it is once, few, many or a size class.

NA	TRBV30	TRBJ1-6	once	TGTGCCTGGGAACAGGGTTTTAATTCACCCCTCCACTTT	CAWEQGFNSPLHF
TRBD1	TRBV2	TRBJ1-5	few	TGTGCCAGCAGCGGGGGCGTACCTTGGGACAGGGGGCCAGAGGGGACCCAGCATTTT	CASSGGVPWDRGPEGTQHF
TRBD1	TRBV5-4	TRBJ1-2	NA	TGTGCCAGCAGCCCACCGGGACAGCTGGATAACTATGGCTACACCTTC	CASSPPGQLDNYGYTF
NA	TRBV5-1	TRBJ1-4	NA	TGCGCCAGCAGCTTGGGCGTCTCAACTAATGAAAAACTGTTTTTT	CASSLGVSTNEKLFF
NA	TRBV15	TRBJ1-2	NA	TGTGCCACCAGCAGAGATCCGTCTCAGGGGATCGCCTATGGCTACACCTTC	CATSRDPSQGIAYGYTF
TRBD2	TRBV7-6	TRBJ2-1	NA	TGTGCCAGCAGCTTCTCTAGCGGGGGGGCGGTCGTACAGAATGAGCAGTTCTTC	CASSFSSGGAVVQNEQFF
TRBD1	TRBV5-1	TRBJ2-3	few	TGCGCCAGCAGCGTTGGGAGGGGGACAGGGGATACGCAGTATTTT	CASSVGRGTGDTQYF
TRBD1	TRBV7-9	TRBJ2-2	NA	TGTGCCAGCAGCTTAGAAATGGTACAGGGGATGACCGGGGAGCTGTTTTTT	CASSLEMVQGMTGELFF
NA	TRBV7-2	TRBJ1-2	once	TGTGCCAGCAGCTTAGAACGGCAGGGCTATGGCTACACCTTC	CASSLERQGYGYTF
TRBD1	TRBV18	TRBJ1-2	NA	TGTGCCAGCTCGATTACAGGGGAAGGCTACACCTTC	CASSITGEGYTF
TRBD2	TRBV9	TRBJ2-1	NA	TGTGCCAGCAGCCCGCCGGGACTAGCGGGTACCAATGAGCAGTTCTTC	CASSPPGLAGTNEQFF
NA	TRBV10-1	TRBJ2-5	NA	TGCGCCAGCAGTGAGTCTGTAGGCAGGGGACAAGAGACCCAGTACTTC	CASSESVGRGQETQYF
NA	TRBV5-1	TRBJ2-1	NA	TGCGCCAGCAGCTCCCCGCTAGCGCTCTACAATGAGCAGTTCTTC	CASSSPLALYNEQFF
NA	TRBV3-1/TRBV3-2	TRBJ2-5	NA	TGTGCCAGCAGCCAAGGGAGGGACAGTTGGTACCAAGAGACCCAGTACTTC	CASSQGRDSWYQETQYF
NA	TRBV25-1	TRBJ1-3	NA	TGTGCCAGCAGTGAGTCTAGCTCTGGAAACACCATATATTTT	CASSESSSGNTIYF
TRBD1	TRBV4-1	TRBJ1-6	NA	TGCGCCAGCAGCCAAGTCGGGCTCCAGGGGGCCTCTAATAATTCACCCCTCCACTTT	CASSQVGLQGASNNSPLHF
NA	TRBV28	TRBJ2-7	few	TGTGCCAGCAGGCGAGAGGAGGGGAGGTACGAGCAGTACTTC	CASRREEGRYEQYF
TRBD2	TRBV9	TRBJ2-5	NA	TGTGCCAGCAGCGCCACCGGGACTACGGGGACCCAGTACTTC	CASSATGTTGTQYF
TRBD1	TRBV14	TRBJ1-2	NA	TGTGCCAGCAGCCCGGGACAGCTGCGGGTCTATGGTAGCTACACCTTC	CASSPGQLRVYGSYTF
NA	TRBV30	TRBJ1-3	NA	TGTGCCTGGAGAGAAGAGGGAAACACCATATATTTT	CAWREEGNTIYF
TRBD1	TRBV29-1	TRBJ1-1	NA	TGCAGCGTTGACAGGGGGGCCACTGAAGCTTTCTTT	CSVDRGATEAFF
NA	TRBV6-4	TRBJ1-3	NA	TGTGCCAGCAGTGACTCCACCGGGGGGGGCTCTGGAAACACCATATATTTT	CASSDSTGGGSGNTIYF
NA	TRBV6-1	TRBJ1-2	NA	TGTGCCAGCAGTGAAGCGGACACCCAATTCGGGGGAATCAAATACTATGGCTACACCTTC	CASSEADTQFGGIKYYGYTF
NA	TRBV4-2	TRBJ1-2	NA	TGTGCCAGCAGCCAAGAACCGGGAGTTAAGAATGGCTACACCTTC	CASSQEPGVKNGYTF
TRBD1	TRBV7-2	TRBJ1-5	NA	TGTGCCAGCAGCTTCACCCCGGGACAGGGCGATCAGCCCCAGCATTTT	CASSFTPGQGDQPQHF
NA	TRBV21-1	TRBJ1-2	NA	TGTGCCAGCAGCAAAGAAGGGCAAGGACAGGCGGTAAAGGGTGGCTACACCTTC	CASSKEGQGQAVKGGYTF
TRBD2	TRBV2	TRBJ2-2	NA	TGTGCCAGCACAAGGGAGGGAATCGGGGAGCTGTTTTTT	CASTREGIGELFF
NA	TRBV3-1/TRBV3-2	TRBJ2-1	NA	TGTGCCAGCAGCCAAATGCTAGTTGGCAATGAGCAGTTCTTC	CASSQMLVGNEQFF
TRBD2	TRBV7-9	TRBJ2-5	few	TGTGCCAGCAGCGATGTAGCGGGGGAGGAAGAGACCCAGTACTTC	CASSDVAGEEETQYF
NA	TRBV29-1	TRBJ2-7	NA	TGCAGCGTCGCCGAGGCCCTCCCGGGCTACGAGCAGTACTTC	CSVAEALPGYEQYF
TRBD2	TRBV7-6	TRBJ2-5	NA	TGTGCCAGCAGCCGTAGCGGGGGGACTCAAGAGACCCAGTACTTC	CASSRSGGTQETQYF
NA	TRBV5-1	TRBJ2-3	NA	TGCGCCAGCAGCTGGGGGACATTAGCAAACACAGATACGCAGTATTTT	CASSWGTLANTDTQYF
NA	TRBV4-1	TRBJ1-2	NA	TGCGCCAGCAGCCAAGCAACAGGTGGCTACACCTTC	CASSQATGGYTF
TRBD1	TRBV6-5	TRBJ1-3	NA	TGTGCCAGCAGCCACAGGGGTGACACCATATATTTT	CASSHRGDTIYF
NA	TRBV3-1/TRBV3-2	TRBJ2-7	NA	TGTGCCAGCAGCCAAGTGGAGGCTTCCTACGAGCAGTACTTC	CASSQVEASYEQYF
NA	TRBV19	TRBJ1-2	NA	TGTGCCAGTAGCCCCGTAAGCGGCTATGGCTACACCTTC	CASSPVSGYGYTF
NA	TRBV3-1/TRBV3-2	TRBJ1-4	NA	TGTGCCAGCAGCCAAGAAGGGGCGGGGACTAATGAAAAACTGTTTTTT	CASSQEGAGTNEKLFF
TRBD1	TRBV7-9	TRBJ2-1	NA	TGTGCCAGCAGTTACAGGGGCAACAATGAGCAGTTCTTC	CASSYRGNNEQFF
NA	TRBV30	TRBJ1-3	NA	TGTGCCTGGAGTGTAACTAGGCTCTCTGGAAACACCATATATTTT	CAWSVTRLSGNTIYF
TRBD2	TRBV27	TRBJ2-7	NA	TGTGCCAGCGGACCCGGGACTAGCGGCTACGAGCAGTACTTC	CASGPGTSGYEQYF
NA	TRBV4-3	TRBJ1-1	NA	TGCGCCAGCAGCCAAGATTCGGTGAACACTGAAGCTTTCTTT	CASSQDSVNTEAFF
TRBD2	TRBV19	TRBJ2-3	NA	TGTGCCAGTAGTATAGTGGGGTCTAGCGGGGGCACAGATACGCAGTATTTT	CASSIVGSSGGTDTQYF
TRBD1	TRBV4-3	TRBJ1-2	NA	TGCGCCAGCAGCCAAGATCAGGGACAGCGTTATGGCTACACCTTC	CASSQDQGQRYGYTF
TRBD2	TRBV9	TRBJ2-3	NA	TGTGCCAGCAGCCTTACCGGGACTAGCTATACAGATACGCAGTATTTT	CASSLTGTSYTDTQYF
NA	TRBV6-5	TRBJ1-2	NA	TGTGCCAGCAGTTATGGGGCAGGCTACGCCTATGGCTACACCTTC	CASSYGAGYAYGYTF
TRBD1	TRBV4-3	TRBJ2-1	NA	TGCGCCAGCAGCCAAGATGTGGGGACAGGGACAAATGAGCAGTTCTTC	CASSQDVGTGTNEQFF
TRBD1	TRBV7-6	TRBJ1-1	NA	TGTGCCAGCAGCTCCTCGGGACAGGGGATGCCTGAAGCTTTCTTT	CASSSSGQGMPEAFF
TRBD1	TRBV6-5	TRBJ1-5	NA	TGTGCCAGCAGTTCTTCCGGGACAGGGGCAAATCAGCCCCAGCATTTT	CASSSSGTGANQPQHF
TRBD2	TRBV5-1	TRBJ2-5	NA	TGCGCCAGCAGCTTCAGCGGGGGGAAGGAGACCCAGTACTTC	CASSFSGGKETQYF